The clone carrying this T cell receptor beta chain was seen just once. What it binds is not known. Germline CDR1 KGHSH, CDR2 LQKENI. The CDR3 consists of 13 residues. The V end was cut by 3 bases, the J end by 3 bases, with 8 bases between. With 60 Vbeta and 13 Jbeta primers, the PCR was carried out. Profiled with immunoSEQ multiplex PCR; TCRdb holds only in-frame clones, not every one. The sample lists a few hundred thousand clones; 70% to 90% were seen once. The data originate from a study of cytomegalovirus exposure and HLA in healthy donors. Study results and limitations: As immune exposure information, only CMV serostatus was available. Reportedly, TCR beta sequences accurately predicted HLA-A and HLA-B alleles in most subjects.

The genes are TRBV18 and TRBJ1-1; no reliable D call. This clonotype was sampled from a woman aged 60-75 years in good health and CMV-seropositive. The sample comprised PBMCs. The CDR3 loop is CASSPIRDTEAFF. The CDR3 coding sequence is TGTGCCAGCTCACCGATAAGAGACACTGAAGCTTTCTTT.